Listed here are 5 T cell receptor beta chains from one sample, sequenced in a study of shared T cell receptors in the human thymus. This table comes from immunoSEQ multiplex PCR, and its TCRdb copy is limited to in-frame clones, with some not included. Counted here are 450,000 to 650,000 clones, around 78% occurring once; the ten biggest clones make up less than 0.015%. This same sample was also taken into another study, of human thymus T cells.

Input material: thymocytes. The source is a boy younger than two with a congenital heart defect.

The chain has TRBV29-1 and TRBJ2-7; D might be TRBD2 (6 bases). The germline V gene has CDR1 SQVTM and CDR2 ANQGSEA. The CDR3 runs to 14 residues. Trimming took 3 bases from V and 0 from J, leaving 12 bases between them. The CDR3 protein is CSVEDYPSSYEQYF. As DNA, the CDR3 is TGCAGCGTTGAGGACTACCCGAGCTCCTACGAGCAGTACTTC.

The CDR3 DNA reads TGTGCCAGCAGGGGGGGACTAACCCAAGAGACCCAGTACTTC. Translation gives CASRGGLTQETQYF. The V gene is TRBV6-1, the J gene TRBJ2-5, with TRBD2 identical over 7 bases. V was pared by 6 bases and J by 1 base, with 5 bases of the junction left unmatched. Germline-derived CDR1 and CDR2 are MNHNS and SASEGT. The CDR3 length is 14 residues.

This chain connects TRBV25-1 to TRBJ2-7, with 10 bases identical to TRBD2. The CDR3 sequence is 18 residues long. Germline V gene lookup returns CDR1 MGHDK and CDR2 SYGVNS. The ends lost 3 bases at V and 5 bases at J; junction bases unmatched: 16. The CDR3 bases are TGTGCCAGCAGTGATACCGGGGGCGAGCGGGAGGGCCGACACGAGCAGTACTTC. It translates to CASSDTGGEREGRHEQYF.

This clone has just one count. The rearrangement joins TRBV12-5 to TRBJ2-3; 8 nucleotides line up with TRBD2. The CDR3 length is 12 residues. V lost 7 bases, J lost 5 bases, and 2 bases stayed unmatched. Per germline, CDR1 LGHNT and CDR2 FRNRAP. The CDR3 is CASAGGGDTQYF. The DNA of the CDR3 is TGTGCTAGTGCGGGAGGGGGAGATACGCAGTATTTT.

This clone appeared a single time. The CDR3, as DNA: TGTGCCAGCAGTGACCCACGGGCGGGAGTTAGGTCCTCCGATTCCTACGAGCAGTACTTC. Translating gives CASSDPRAGVRSSDSYEQYF. The rearrangement uses TRBV6-4 and TRBJ2-7, with TRBD2 identical over 7 bases. V trimming: 2 bases; J trimming: 1 base; junction bases outside the gene matches: 20. The CDR3 covers 20 residues. CDR1 and CDR2 (germline): MRHNA, SNTAGT.